This T cell receptor (beta chain) was obtained from a study of OX40 agonist ivuxolimab in advanced cancers. Whole-study context: Partial responses were achieved by three patients, one with hepatocellular carcinoma and two with cutaneous melanoma. Study results and caveats: Expanded peripheral T cell antigen specificity was not determined. In CD8+ T cells, expanded clones were on average more numerous than in CD4+.

Clones were read by immunoSEQ multiplex PCR, and TCRdb kept only the in-frame ones, dropping some. The sample yields approximately 10,000 clones, almost 90% seen once. Looked up from germline, CDR1 is LNHDA and CDR2 is SQIVND (reference sequence). V was clipped by 3 bases and J by 0 bases, with 6 bases between them. The CDR3 runs 15 residues. To note about this clone: Its matching antigen is unknown.

This TCR derives from an adult with an advanced solid tumor such as melanoma, head and neck, liver or kidney cancer. Source: CD4+ or CD8+ T cells sorted from blood, taken in a trial of the OX40 agonist ivuxolimab. V is TRBV19 and J is TRBJ2-6; D not certain. CDR3 in DNA: TGTGCCAGTAGTATCGACGGCTCTGGGGCCAACGTCCTGACTTTC. Its translation: CASSIDGSGANVLTF.